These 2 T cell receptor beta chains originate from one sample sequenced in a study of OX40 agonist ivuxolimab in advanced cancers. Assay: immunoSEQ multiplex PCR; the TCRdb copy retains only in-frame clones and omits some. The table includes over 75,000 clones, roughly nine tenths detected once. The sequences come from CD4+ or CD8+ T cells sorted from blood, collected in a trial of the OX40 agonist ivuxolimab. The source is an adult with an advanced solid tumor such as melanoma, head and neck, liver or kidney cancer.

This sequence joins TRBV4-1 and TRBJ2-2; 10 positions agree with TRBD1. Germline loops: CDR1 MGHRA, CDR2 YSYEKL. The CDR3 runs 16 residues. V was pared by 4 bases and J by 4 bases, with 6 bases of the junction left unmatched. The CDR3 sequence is CASSLGQGGSTGELFF. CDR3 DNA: TGCGCCAGCAGCCTAGGACAGGGGGGGTCCACCGGGGAGCTGTTTTTT.

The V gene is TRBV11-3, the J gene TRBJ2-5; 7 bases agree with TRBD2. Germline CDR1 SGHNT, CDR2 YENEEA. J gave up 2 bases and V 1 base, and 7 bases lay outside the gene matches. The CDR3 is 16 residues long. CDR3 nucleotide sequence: TGTGCCAGCAGCTTAGGTACAGCGGGATTTCAAGAGACCCAGTACTTC. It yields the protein CASSLGTAGFQETQYF.